One T cell receptor (beta chain) is described in this entry. The record originates from a study of identical twins. It was template switching that added a universal primer site, and there were unique molecular identifiers on the cDNA. TCRdb re-analysed the 5' RACE reads in MiXCR, keeping a single row per CDR3 protein. The repertoire holds approximately 500,000 distinct CDR3 sequences, with roughly 15% as singletons. Trimming removed 2 bases at V and 4 bases at J, with 15 bases between. The length of the CDR3 is 14 residues. The germline CDR1 and CDR2 sequences are DFQATT and SNEGSKA (reference sequence). This sample also belongs to another study, concerning yellow fever vaccine responses in identical twins.

The source of this sequence is a woman under 30 in good health. The chain is built from TRBV20-1 and TRBJ2-7; D is unclear. Sequenced sample: CD4+ T cells sorted from blood. The CDR3 region is CSARMDGSMYEQYF. The CDR3 nucleotides are TGCAGTGCTAGAATGGACGGAAGTATGTACGAGCAGTACTTC.